This T cell receptor (beta chain) was sequenced for a study of cytomegalovirus exposure and HLA in healthy donors. Germline V gene lookup returns CDR1 MRHNA and CDR2 SNTAGT. The V end was cut by 5 bases, the J end by 0 bases, with 16 bases between. The CDR3 has 17 residues. The PCR contained 60 Vbeta and 13 Jbeta primers. Measured with immunoSEQ multiplex PCR; TCRdb has only the in-frame clones, and not every one. The table records about 160,000 clones, about 88% of them present only once. This clone is a singleton in its sample. Antigen unknown. Study results and caveats: Using a false discovery rate of 0.05, a later analysis showed that approximately 16,000 TCR beta sequences were associated with HLA alleles. When analyzed later, a missense DCLRE1C variant was found to be linked to TCR beta V- and J-gene trimming.

The chain has TRBV6-4 and TRBJ2-2; possible D gene TRBD1, 5 bases. The TCR was taken from a man aged 18-30 years in good health and CMV-seropositive. What was sequenced was PBMCs. The CDR3 DNA follows: TGTGCCAGCAGTAACCCTAACGACAGATCGAACACCGGGGAGCTGTTTTTT. As protein: CASSNPNDRSNTGELFF.